Given below is one T cell receptor beta chain in context. In the authors' methods: Estimates of nucleated cell counts were drawn from the amplification of reference gene primers. Here immunoSEQ multiplex PCR was the method, and the copy in TCRdb shows in-frame clones only, minus some. V and J calls and clone size are those listed in that table; D and trimming were worked out from the DNA. The sample carries about 52,000 clones, roughly 89% recorded once. The data belong to a study of blood T cell repertoires in COVID-19. The overall study: Both acute and convalescent COVID-19 samples were obtained from the United States, Italy and Spain. T cells, B-cell-depleted T cells, or PBMCs supplied cDNA or gDNA.

The sequenced material came from peripheral blood. The clonotype originates from a man at least 80 years old with active or convalescent COVID-19.

Here the CDR3 reads CASSTGTGGSYEQYF. For the CDR3, the DNA is TGTGCCAGCAGCACCGGGACAGGGGGCTCCTACGAGCAGTACTTC. The J gene is TRBJ2-7, the V gene TRBV9; 11 nucleotides align to TRBD1. Germline loops: CDR1 SGDLS, CDR2 YYNGEE. CDR3 size: 15 residues. V was clipped by 4 bases and J by 0 bases; unmatched bases: 3.